These 18 T cell receptor beta chains originate from one sample sequenced in a study of PD-1 blockade in classical Hodgkin lymphoma. The assay was immunoSEQ multiplex PCR, and TCRdb's table has in-frame clones only and misses some. This table holds tens of thousands of clones, 73% found once. All patients relapsed after autologous stem cell transplantation, and brentuximab vedotin exposure varied. The input for sequencing was peripheral blood mononuclear cells (PBMCs), taken at baseline. These receptors all stem from a human donor with classical Hodgkin lymphoma.

The chain recombines TRBV30 with TRBJ2-3; 11 bases align to TRBD2. CDR1 and CDR2 (germline): GTSNPN, SVGIG (reference sequence). CDR3 length equals 15 residues. The J segment lost 5 bases and the V segment lost 5 bases, leaving 9 bases of the junction unmatched. CDR3 loop: CAWDHSGGAGDTQYF. CDR3 nucleotide sequence: TGTGCCTGGGATCATAGCGGGGGGGCCGGAGATACGCAGTATTTT.

This chain connects TRBV27 to TRBJ1-5; 9 positions match TRBD1. CDR3 size: 14 residues. CDR1 MNHEY and CDR2 SMNVEV come from the germline V gene (reference sequence). The trim removed 4 bases at V and 7 bases at J, leaving 5 bases unmatched. The CDR3 here is CASSSGQGWQPQHF. In nucleotides, the CDR3 is TGTGCCAGCAGTTCGGGACAGGGTTGGCAGCCCCAGCATTTT.

The genes are TRBV14 and TRBJ1-1; 9 nucleotides align to TRBD1. Unmatched junction bases numbered 3, after V lost 0 bases and J lost 4 bases. Germline CDR1 SGHDN, CDR2 FVKESK. CDR3 length equals 15 residues. This chain's CDR3 is CASSQDGQGLTEAFF. Here the CDR3 DNA reads TGTGCCAGCAGCCAAGATGGACAGGGGCTCACTGAAGCTTTCTTT.

The chain couples TRBV9 to TRBJ2-1; D is uncertain. V was trimmed by 0 bases and J by 10 bases, leaving 8 bases between them. Germline CDR1 and CDR2: SGDLS and YYNGEE. The CDR3 runs to 12 residues. CDR3 nucleotides: TGTGCCAGCAGCGTAGGGGATGAGGAGCAGTTCTTC. The encoded protein is CASSVGDEEQFF.

J is TRBJ2-5 and V is TRBV5-1; 15 positions agree with TRBD2. The DNA end lines up better with TRBJ2-7; the J call may be wrong. Germline lookup yields CDR1 SGHRS and CDR2 YFSETQ. The CDR3 totals 16 residues. The CDR3 sequence is CASSHMGLAGGHEQYF. The CDR3 DNA sequence: TGCGCCAGCAGCCATATGGGACTAGCGGGAGGCCACGAGCAGTACTTC.

This chain uses TRBV28 with TRBJ2-7; D tentatively reads TRBD1 or TRBD2 (7 bases each). This CDR3 spans 14 amino acids. V dropped 3 bases and J dropped 2 bases, with 11 bases sitting between them. Germline CDR1 is MDHEN and CDR2 is SYDVKM. CDR3 nucleotides: TGTGCCAGCAGTTTGCAGGGGGGGGCCTACGAGCAGTACTTC. This encodes CASSLQGGAYEQYF.

The chain carries TRBV9 and TRBJ2-1; 8 nucleotides align to TRBD2. This CDR3 has 15 amino acids. Germline CDR1 and CDR2: SGDLS and YYNGEE. The ends lost 3 bases at V and 8 bases at J; junction bases unmatched: 10. The CDR3 region is CASSDTSGGTDEQFF. CDR3 in DNA: TGTGCCAGCAGCGATACGTCGGGGGGGACCGATGAGCAGTTCTTC.

The count of this clone is one. This chain's CDR3 is CASSYSWTQNTEAFF. The CDR3 DNA follows: TGTGCCAGCAGTTACTCATGGACTCAGAACACTGAAGCTTTCTTT. The genes are TRBV6-5 and TRBJ1-1, with D hard to call. The CDR3 extends over 15 amino acids. The V end was cut by 0 bases, the J end by 1 base, with 9 bases between. Germline CDR1 and CDR2: MNHEY and SVGAGI.

The chain carries TRBV5-1 and TRBJ2-3, with 11 nucleotides matching TRBD2. The CDR3 runs to 15 residues. CDR1 is SGHRS, CDR2 YFSETQ, per germline. The V gene end was trimmed by 4 bases and the J gene end by 4 bases; junction bases not matched to a gene: 5. CDR3 loop: CASSPGTSGSDTQYF. The CDR3 nucleotides are TGCGCCAGCAGCCCGGGGACTAGCGGATCAGATACGCAGTATTTT.

This chain uses TRBV19 with TRBJ1-4, with D perhaps matching TRBD1 (6 bases). Germline CDR1 LNHDA, CDR2 SQIVND (reference sequence). The CDR3 totals 17 residues. V dropped 4 bases and J dropped 1 base, with 16 bases sitting between them. Written as DNA, the CDR3 is TGTGCCAGTAGTACATCGGGACAAATACTAACTAATGAAAAACTGTTTTTT. This codes for CASSTSGQILTNEKLFF.

V gene TRBV9 combines with J gene TRBJ1-5; no clear D. V lost 0 bases, J lost 8 bases, and 9 bases lay in between. This CDR3 comprises 13 residues. Germline assignment: CDR1 SGDLS and CDR2 YYNGEE. CDR3 DNA sequence: TGTGCCAGCAGCGTAGGGGGTGGGGAGCCCCAGCATTTT. This encodes CASSVGGGEPQHF.

The chain carries TRBV2 and TRBJ1-1, with no clear D. Germline V gene data show CDR1 as SNHLY and CDR2 as FYNNEI. This CDR3 has 15 amino acids. V was clipped by 7 bases and J by 0 bases, with 15 bases between them. CDR3 in DNA: TGTGCCAGCATACCGATTTGGAGCATGAACACTGAAGCTTTCTTT. Its protein product is CASIPIWSMNTEAFF.

This chain joins TRBV7-9 and TRBJ1-1; D call uncertain. Germline V gene lookup returns CDR1 SEHNR and CDR2 FQNEAQ (reference sequence). V lost 8 bases to trimming and J lost 0 bases, with 16 bases between them. The CDR3 runs to 15 residues. CDR3 residues: CASFPPNEMNTEAFF. CDR3 DNA sequence: TGTGCCAGCTTCCCTCCGAATGAGATGAACACTGAAGCTTTCTTT.

V and J are TRBV7-2 and TRBJ2-7; 14 nucleotides agree with TRBD2. The CDR3 has 15 amino acids. J gave up 6 bases and V 5 bases, and 6 bases lay outside the gene matches. CDR1 and CDR2 from the germline V gene are SGHTA and FQGNSA. CDR3 in DNA: TGTGCCAGCAGCCCACCGGGACTAGCGGGAGTCGAGCAGTACTTC. It yields the protein CASSPPGLAGVEQYF.

To note about this clone: The same CDR3 also results from other DNA sequences found in this sample. The chain joins TRBV5-1 to TRBJ2-5; the match to TRBD1 covers 8 bases. Looked up from germline, CDR1 is SGHRS and CDR2 is YFSETQ. This CDR3 is built from 14 residues. V was clipped by 6 bases and J by 3 bases; unmatched bases: 7. The CDR3 nucleotides are TGCGCCAGCACCGTAGCAGGGGGCAAAGAGACCCAGTACTTC. Its protein is CASTVAGGKETQYF.

This CDR3 is CASSRGRENEQYF. The CDR3 DNA sequence: TGTGCCAGCAGCCGGGGGCGCGAGAACGAGCAGTACTTC. The chain combines TRBV6-1 with TRBJ2-7, with D perhaps being TRBD1 or TRBD2 (6 bases each). V shed 6 bases and J shed 5 bases, with 14 bases lying between them. Germline CDR1 MNHNS, CDR2 SASEGT. The CDR3 extends over 13 amino acids.

The count of this clone is one. This rearrangement joins TRBV28 to TRBJ1-5, with TRBD1 as a possible D gene (6 bases). V was cut by 6 bases and J by 4 bases, with 13 bases left in between. This CDR3 is built from 14 residues. CDR1 is MDHEN, CDR2 SYDVKM, per germline. The CDR3 DNA is TGTGCCAGCAGCCGCAGGGGTACTAATCAGCCCCAGCATTTT. It translates to CASSRRGTNQPQHF.

J is TRBJ2-1 and V is TRBV7-9, with D unresolved. The V end was cut by 3 bases, the J end by 0 bases, with 9 bases between. The CDR3 is 15 residues long. CDR1 and CDR2 (germline): SEHNR, FQNEAQ (reference sequence). The CDR3 nucleotides read TGTGCCAGCAGCTTTAACTTGGGCTCCTACAATGAGCAGTTCTTC. Translated: CASSFNLGSYNEQFF.